These 2 T cell receptor beta chains were all obtained from the same sample, sequenced in a study of a mutant IDH1 vaccine in newly diagnosed glioma. Time point here: week 11, during vaccination. Every vaccination contained 300 ug of the mutant IDH1 20-mer peptide and was paired with topical imiquimod. Their antigen targets remain unknown. Only in-frame clones appear in the TCRdb table, and some are missing; sequencing was by immunoSEQ multiplex PCR. The table includes over 55,000 clones, roughly four fifths detected once. The material was PBMCs, obtained from a glioma patient whose treatment included an IDH1 peptide vaccine. The receptors come from a man in his thirties or forties with glioma.

This sequence joins TRBV2 and TRBJ1-6, with D hard to call. The CDR3 spans 15 residues. V was shortened by 4 bases and J by 2 bases, with 9 bases between the two germline ends. Germline CDR1 SNHLY, CDR2 FYNNEI. Written as DNA, the CDR3 is TGTGCCAGCAGTGTGGAGGAAACCTATAATTCACCCCTCCACTTT. Translating gives CASSVEETYNSPLHF. Drawing the rest from reference TRBV2 and TRBJ1-6, the complete variable domain is EPEVTQTPSHQVTQMGQEVILRCVPISNHLYFYWYRQILGQKVEFLVSFYNNEISEKSEIFDDQFSVERPDGSNFTLKIRSTKLEDSAMYFCASSVEETYNSPLHFGNGTRLTVT.

The V and J genes are TRBV28 and TRBJ2-1; 8 nucleotides align to TRBD2. This CDR3 has 17 residues. V gave up 4 bases and J gave up 6 bases; unmatched junction bases: 14. In germline, CDR1 is MDHEN, CDR2 SYDVKM. The CDR3 DNA is TGTGCCAGCAGTTCTTTGGTAGCGGGACGAGTCGGCAATGAGCAGTTCTTC. Its protein is CASSSLVAGRVGNEQFF.